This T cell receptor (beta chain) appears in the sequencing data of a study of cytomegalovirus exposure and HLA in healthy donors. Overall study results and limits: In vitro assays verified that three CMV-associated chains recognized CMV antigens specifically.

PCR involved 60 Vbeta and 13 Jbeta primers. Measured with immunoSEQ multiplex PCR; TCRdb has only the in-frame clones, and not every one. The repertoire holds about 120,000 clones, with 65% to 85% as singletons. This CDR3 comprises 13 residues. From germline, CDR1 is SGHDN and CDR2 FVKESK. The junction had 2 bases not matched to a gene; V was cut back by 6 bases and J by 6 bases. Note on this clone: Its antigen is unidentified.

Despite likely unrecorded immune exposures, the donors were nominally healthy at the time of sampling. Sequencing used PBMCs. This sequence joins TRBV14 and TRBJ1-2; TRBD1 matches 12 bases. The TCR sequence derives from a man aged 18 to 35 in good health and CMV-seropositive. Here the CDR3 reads CASSRDRGHGYTF. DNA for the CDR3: TGTGCCAGCAGTCGGGACAGGGGGCATGGCTACACCTTC. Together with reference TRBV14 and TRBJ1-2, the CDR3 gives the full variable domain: EAGVTQFPSHSVIEKGQTVTLRCDPISGHDNLYWYRRVMGKEIKFLLHFVKESKQDESGMPNNRFLAERTGGTYSTLKVQPAELEDSGVYFCASSRDRGHGYTFGSGTRLTVV.